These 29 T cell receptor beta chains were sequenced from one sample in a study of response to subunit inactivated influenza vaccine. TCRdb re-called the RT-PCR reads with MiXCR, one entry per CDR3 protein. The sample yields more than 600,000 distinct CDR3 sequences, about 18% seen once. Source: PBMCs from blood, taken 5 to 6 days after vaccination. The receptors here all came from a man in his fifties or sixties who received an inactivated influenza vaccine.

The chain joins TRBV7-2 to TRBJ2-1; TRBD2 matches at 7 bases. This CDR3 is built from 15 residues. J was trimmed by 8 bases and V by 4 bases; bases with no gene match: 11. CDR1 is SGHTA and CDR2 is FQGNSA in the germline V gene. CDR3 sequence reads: CASSSRIAGSHEQFF. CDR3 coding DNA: TGTGCCAGCAGCTCCCGGATAGCGGGTAGTCATGAGCAGTTCTTC. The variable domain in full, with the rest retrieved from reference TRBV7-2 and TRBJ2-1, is GAGVSQSPSNKVTEKGKDVELRCDPISGHTALYWYRQSLGQGLEFLIYFQGNSAPDKSGLPSDRFSAERTGGSVSTLTIQRTQQEDSAVYLCASSSRIAGSHEQFFGPGTRLTVL.

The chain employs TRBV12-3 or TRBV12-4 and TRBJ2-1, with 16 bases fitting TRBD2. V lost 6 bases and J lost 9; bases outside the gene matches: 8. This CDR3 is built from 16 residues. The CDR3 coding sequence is TGTGCCAGCAGCTTGGGACTAGCGGGGGGGCAGGTTGAGCAGTTCTTC. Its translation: CASSLGLAGGQVEQFF.

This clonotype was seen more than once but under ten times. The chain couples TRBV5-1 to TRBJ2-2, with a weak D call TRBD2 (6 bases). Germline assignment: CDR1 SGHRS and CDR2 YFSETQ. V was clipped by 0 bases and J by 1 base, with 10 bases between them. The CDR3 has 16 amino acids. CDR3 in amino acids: CASSLGVSGNTGELFF. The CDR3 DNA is TGCGCCAGCAGCTTGGGTGTTAGCGGGAACACCGGGGAGCTGTTTTTT.

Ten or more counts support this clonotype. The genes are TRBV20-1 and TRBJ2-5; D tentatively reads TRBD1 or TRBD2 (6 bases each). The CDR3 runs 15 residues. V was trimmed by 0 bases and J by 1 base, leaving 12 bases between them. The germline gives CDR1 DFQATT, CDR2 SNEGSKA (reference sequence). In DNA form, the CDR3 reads TGCAGTGCTAGAGATGGAGGGGACACCCAAGAGACCCAGTACTTC. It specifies CSARDGGDTQETQYF.

The CDR3 protein is CSVEARGRGRGDEQFF. DNA of the CDR3: TGCAGCGTTGAAGCTAGGGGCAGGGGGCGCGGGGATGAGCAGTTCTTC. The rearrangement uses TRBV29-1 and TRBJ2-1; TRBD1 agrees at 8 bases. The CDR3 runs 16 residues. V was pared by 1 base and J by 8 bases, with 13 bases of the junction left unmatched. Germline V gene lookup returns CDR1 SQVTM and CDR2 ANQGSEA.

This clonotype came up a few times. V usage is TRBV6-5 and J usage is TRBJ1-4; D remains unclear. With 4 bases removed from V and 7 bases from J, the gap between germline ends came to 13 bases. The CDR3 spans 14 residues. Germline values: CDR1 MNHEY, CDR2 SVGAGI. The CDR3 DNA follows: TGTGCCAGCAGTTCACACCTCCGGGGTGAAAAACTGTTTTTT. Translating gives CASSSHLRGEKLFF.

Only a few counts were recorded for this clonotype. The CDR3 sequence: CSARTGTSNQPQHF. The DNA for the CDR3 is TGCAGTGCTAGAACCGGGACGAGCAATCAGCCCCAGCATTTT. V is TRBV20-1 and J is TRBJ1-5, with D perhaps TRBD1 (5 bases). V was pared by 2 bases and J by 1 base, with 9 bases between. Germline V gene data show CDR1 as DFQATT and CDR2 as SNEGSKA (reference sequence). This CDR3 is built from 14 residues.

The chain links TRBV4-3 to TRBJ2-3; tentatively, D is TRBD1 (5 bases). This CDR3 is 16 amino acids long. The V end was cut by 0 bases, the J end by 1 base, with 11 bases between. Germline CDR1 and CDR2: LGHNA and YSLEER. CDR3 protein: CASSQDWGERTDTQYF. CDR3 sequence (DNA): TGCGCCAGCAGCCAAGATTGGGGCGAACGCACAGATACGCAGTATTTT.

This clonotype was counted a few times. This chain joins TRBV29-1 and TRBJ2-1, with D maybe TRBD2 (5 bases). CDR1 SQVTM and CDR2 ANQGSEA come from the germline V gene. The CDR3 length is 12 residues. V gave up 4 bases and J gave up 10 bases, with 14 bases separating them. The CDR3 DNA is TGCAGCGTTGCACCTAGTGGAGGAGAGCAGTTCTTC. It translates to CSVAPSGGEQFF.

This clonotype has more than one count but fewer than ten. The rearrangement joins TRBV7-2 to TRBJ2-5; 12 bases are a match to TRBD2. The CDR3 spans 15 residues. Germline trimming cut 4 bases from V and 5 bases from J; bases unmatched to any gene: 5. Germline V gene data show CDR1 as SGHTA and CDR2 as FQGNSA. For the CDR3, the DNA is TGTGCCAGCAGCTCTAGCGGGGGGGCCCGTGAGACCCAGTACTTC. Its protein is CASSSSGGARETQYF.

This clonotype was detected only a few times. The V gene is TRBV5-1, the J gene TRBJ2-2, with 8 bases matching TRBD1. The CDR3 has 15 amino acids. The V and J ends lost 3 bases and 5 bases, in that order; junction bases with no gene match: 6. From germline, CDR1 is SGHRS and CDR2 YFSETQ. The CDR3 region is CASSSDRVGTGELFF. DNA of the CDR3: TGCGCCAGCAGCTCGGACAGGGTCGGTACCGGGGAGCTGTTTTTT.

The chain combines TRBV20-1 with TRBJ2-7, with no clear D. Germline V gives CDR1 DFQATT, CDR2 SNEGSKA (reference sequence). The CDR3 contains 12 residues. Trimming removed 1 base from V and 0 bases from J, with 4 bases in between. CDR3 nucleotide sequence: TGCAGTGCTAGAGGGGTCTCCTACGAGCAGTACTTC. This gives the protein CSARGVSYEQYF.

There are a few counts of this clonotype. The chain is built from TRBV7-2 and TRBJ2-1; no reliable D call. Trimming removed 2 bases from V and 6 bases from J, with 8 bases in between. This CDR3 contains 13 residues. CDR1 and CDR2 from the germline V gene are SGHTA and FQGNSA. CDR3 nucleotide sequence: TGTGCCAGCAGCTTAAACAGAGGCAATGAGCAGTTCTTC. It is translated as CASSLNRGNEQFF.

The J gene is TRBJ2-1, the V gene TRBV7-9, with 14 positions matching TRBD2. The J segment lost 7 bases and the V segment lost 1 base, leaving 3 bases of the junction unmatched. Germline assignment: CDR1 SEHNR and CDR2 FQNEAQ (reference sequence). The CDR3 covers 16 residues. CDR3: CASSLGWTSGRNEQFF. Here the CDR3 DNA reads TGTGCCAGCAGCTTAGGCTGGACTAGCGGGAGGAATGAGCAGTTCTTC. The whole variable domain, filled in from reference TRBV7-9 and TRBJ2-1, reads DTGVSQNPRHKITKRGQNVTFRCDPISEHNRLYWYRQTLGQGPEFLTYFQNEAQLEKSRLLSDRFSAERPKGSFSTLEIQRTEQGDSAMYLCASSLGWTSGRNEQFFGPGTRLTVL.

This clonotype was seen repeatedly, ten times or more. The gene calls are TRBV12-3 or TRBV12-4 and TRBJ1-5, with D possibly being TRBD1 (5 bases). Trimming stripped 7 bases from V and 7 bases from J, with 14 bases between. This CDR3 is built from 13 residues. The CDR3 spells CASTQTEQQPQHF. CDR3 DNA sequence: TGTGCCAGCACACAGACAGAGCAGCAGCCCCAGCATTTT.

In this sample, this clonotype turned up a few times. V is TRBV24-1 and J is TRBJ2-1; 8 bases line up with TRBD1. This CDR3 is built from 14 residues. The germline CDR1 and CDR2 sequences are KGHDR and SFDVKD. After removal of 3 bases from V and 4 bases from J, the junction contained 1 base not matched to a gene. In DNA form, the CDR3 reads TGTGCCACCAGTGATCGGGACAGGTACAATGAGCAGTTCTTC. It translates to CATSDRDRYNEQFF.

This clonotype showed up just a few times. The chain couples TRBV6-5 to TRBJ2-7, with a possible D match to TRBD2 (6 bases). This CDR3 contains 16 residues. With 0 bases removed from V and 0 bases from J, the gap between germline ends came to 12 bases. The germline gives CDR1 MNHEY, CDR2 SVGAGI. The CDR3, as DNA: TGTGCCAGCAGTTACTCTGGTAGCGGACCCTCCTACGAGCAGTACTTC. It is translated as CASSYSGSGPSYEQYF.

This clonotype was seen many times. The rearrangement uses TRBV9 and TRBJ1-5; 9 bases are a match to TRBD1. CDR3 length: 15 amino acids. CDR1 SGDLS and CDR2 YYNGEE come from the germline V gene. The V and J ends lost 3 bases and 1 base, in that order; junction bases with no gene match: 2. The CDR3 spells CASSAGTGSNQPQHF. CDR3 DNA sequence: TGTGCCAGCAGCGCAGGGACAGGGAGCAATCAGCCCCAGCATTTT.

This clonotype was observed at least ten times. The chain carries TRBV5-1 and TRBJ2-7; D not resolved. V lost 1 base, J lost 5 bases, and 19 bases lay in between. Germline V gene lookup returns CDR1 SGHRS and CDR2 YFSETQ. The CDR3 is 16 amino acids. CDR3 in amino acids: CASSLTPKTSLHEQYF. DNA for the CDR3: TGCGCCAGCAGCTTGACACCCAAGACCTCTCTACACGAGCAGTACTTC.

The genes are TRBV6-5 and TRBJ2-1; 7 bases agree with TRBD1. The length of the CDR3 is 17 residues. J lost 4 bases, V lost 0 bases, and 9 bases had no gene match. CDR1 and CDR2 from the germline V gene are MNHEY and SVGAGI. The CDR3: CASSYSTGPLLYNEQFF. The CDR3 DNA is TGTGCCAGCAGTTACTCGACAGGGCCCCTTTTATACAATGAGCAGTTCTTC.

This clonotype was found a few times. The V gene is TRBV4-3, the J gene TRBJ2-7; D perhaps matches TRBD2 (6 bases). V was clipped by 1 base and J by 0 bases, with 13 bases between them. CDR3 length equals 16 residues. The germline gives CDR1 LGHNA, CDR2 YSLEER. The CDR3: CASSQGEDSSSYEQYF. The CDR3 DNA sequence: TGCGCCAGCAGCCAAGGGGAGGACTCTAGCTCCTACGAGCAGTACTTC.

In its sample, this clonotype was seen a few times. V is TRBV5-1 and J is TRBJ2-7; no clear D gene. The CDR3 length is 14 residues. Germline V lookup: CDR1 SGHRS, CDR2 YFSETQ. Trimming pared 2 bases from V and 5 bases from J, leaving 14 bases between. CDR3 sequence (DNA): TGCGCCAGCAGCTTCGACGGATTCCTGGACGAGCAGTACTTC. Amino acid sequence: CASSFDGFLDEQYF.

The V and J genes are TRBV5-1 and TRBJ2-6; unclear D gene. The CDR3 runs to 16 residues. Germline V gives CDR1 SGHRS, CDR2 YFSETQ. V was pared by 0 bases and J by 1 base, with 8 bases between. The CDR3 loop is CASSLVSGSGANVLTF. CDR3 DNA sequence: TGCGCCAGCAGCTTGGTCTCCGGTTCTGGGGCCAACGTCCTGACTTTC.

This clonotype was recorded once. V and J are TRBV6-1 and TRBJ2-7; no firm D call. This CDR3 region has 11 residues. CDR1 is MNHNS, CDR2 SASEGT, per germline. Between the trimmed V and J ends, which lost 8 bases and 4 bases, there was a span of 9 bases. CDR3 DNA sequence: TGTGCCAGCCGCGGAAAATACGAGCAGTACTTC. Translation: CASRGKYEQYF.

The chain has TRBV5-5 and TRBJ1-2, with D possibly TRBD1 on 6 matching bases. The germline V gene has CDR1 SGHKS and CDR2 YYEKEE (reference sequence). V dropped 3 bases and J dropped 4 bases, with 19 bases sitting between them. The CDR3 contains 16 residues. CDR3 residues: CASSWDNGALFYGYTF. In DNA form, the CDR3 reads TGTGCCAGCAGCTGGGACAATGGGGCCTTATTCTATGGCTACACCTTC.

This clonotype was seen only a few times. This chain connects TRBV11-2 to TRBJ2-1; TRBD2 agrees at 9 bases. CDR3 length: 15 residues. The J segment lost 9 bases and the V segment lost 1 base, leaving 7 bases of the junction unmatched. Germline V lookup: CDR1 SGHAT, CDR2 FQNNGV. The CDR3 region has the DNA TGTGCCAGCAGCTTAGCTGTGGCGGGAGGGGTTGAGCAGTTCTTC. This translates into CASSLAVAGGVEQFF.

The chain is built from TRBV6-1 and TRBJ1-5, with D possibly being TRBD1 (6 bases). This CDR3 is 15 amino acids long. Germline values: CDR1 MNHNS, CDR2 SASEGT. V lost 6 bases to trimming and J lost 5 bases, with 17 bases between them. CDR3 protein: CASSQGGISDQPQHF. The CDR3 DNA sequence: TGTGCCAGCAGCCAAGGGGGGATTTCTGATCAGCCCCAGCATTTT.

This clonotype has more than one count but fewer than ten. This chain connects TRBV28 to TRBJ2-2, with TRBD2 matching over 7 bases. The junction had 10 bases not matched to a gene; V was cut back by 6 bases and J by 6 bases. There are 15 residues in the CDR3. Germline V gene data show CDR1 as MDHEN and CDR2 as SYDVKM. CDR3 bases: TGTGCCAGCAGAAACCTAGGGAGGGGAGCCGGGGAGCTGTTTTTT. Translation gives CASRNLGRGAGELFF.

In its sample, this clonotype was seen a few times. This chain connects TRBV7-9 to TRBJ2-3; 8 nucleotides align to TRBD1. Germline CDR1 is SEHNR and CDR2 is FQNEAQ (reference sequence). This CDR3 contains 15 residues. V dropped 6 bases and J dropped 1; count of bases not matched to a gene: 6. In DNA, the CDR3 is TGTGCCAGCAGTCCAGACAGGGGAGGCACAGATACGCAGTATTTT. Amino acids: CASSPDRGGTDTQYF.